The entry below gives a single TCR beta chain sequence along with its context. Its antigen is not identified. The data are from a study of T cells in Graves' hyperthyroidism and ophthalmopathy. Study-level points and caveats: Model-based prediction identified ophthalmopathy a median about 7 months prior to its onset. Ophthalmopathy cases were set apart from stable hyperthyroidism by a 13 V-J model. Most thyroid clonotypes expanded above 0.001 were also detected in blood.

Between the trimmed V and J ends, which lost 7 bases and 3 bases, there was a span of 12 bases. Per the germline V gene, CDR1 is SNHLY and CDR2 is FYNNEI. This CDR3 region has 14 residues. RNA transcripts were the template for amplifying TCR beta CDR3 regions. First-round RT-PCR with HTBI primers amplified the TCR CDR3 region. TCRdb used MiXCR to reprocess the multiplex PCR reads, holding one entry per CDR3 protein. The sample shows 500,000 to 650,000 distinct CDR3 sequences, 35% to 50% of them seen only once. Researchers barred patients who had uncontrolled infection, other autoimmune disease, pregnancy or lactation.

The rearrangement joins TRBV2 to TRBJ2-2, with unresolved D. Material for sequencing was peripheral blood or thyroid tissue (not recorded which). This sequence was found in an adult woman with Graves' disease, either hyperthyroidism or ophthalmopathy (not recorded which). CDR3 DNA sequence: TGTGCCAGCAAGCGTGATATCTACACCGGGGAGCTGTTTTTT. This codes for CASKRDIYTGELFF.